The rows below give T cell receptor beta chains drawn from one sample of a study of blood T cells in healthy people across ages. TCRdb redid the calling of the 5' RACE reads with MiXCR, one entry per CDR3 protein. The sample has 1 million or so distinct CDR3 sequences; around 27% are singletons. These data also formed part of another study, on T cells of mothers and their children.

The sample consisted of blood. Receptors originate from a girl aged 2 to 9 in good health. CDR3s include the opening cysteine and the closing phenylalanine or tryptophan. The D gene is left open where the match is weak. Rows give clone size only sometimes, using once, few, many, or a class for an expanded clone.

CDR3 length: 16; V gene: TRBV5-1; J gene: TRBJ2-1; D gene: NA; clone size: NA; CDR3 protein: CASSLVTSSVYNEQFF; CDR3 DNA: TGCGCCAGCAGCTTGGTAACTAGCTCCGTCTACAATGAGCAGTTCTTC
CDR3 length: 17; V gene: TRBV12-3/TRBV12-4; J gene: TRBJ1-1; D gene: TRBD1; clone size: few; CDR3 protein: CVSSYSGTGGFGTEAFF; CDR3 DNA: TGTGTCAGCAGTTATTCCGGGACAGGGGGCTTTGGTACTGAAGCTTTCTTT
CDR3 length: 15; V gene: TRBV11-1; J gene: TRBJ2-1; D gene: TRBD2; clone size: NA; CDR3 protein: CASSPRLGGFHEQFF; CDR3 DNA: TGTGCCAGCAGCCCAAGGCTCGGGGGGTTCCATGAGCAGTTCTTC
CDR3 length: 15; V gene: TRBV7-3; J gene: TRBJ2-3; D gene: NA; clone size: few; CDR3 protein: CASSLTFGGADTQYF; CDR3 DNA: TGTGCCAGCAGCTTAACTTTCGGGGGAGCAGATACGCAGTATTTT
CDR3 length: 15; V gene: TRBV2; J gene: TRBJ2-1; D gene: TRBD1; clone size: NA; CDR3 protein: CTTTGGFISHNEQFF; CDR3 DNA: TGTACTACCACAGGGGGTTTCATCTCCCACAATGAGCAGTTCTTC
CDR3 length: 16; V gene: TRBV12-3/TRBV12-4; J gene: TRBJ2-3; D gene: TRBD2; clone size: few; CDR3 protein: CASSLLAGESTDTQYF; CDR3 DNA: TGTGCCAGCAGCTTACTGGCGGGGGAGAGCACAGATACGCAGTATTTT
CDR3 length: 13; V gene: TRBV7-3; J gene: TRBJ2-7; D gene: NA; clone size: NA; CDR3 protein: CASSTGSHSEQYF; CDR3 DNA: TGTGCCAGCAGCACGGGGTCTCATTCCGAGCAGTACTTC
CDR3 length: 13; V gene: TRBV5-7; J gene: TRBJ1-4; D gene: NA; clone size: NA; CDR3 protein: CASSFSQGEKLFF; CDR3 DNA: TGTGCCAGCAGCTTCAGTCAGGGAGAAAAACTGTTTTTT
CDR3 length: 13; V gene: TRBV12-3/TRBV12-4; J gene: TRBJ2-1; D gene: NA; clone size: NA; CDR3 protein: CASSTRTLNEQFF; CDR3 DNA: TGTGCCAGCAGTACACGGACTCTTAATGAGCAGTTCTTC
CDR3 length: 11; V gene: TRBV29-1; J gene: TRBJ2-1; D gene: NA; clone size: NA; CDR3 protein: CSVPSRSEQFF; CDR3 DNA: TGCAGCGTCCCAAGTCGGAGTGAGCAGTTCTTC
CDR3 length: 13; V gene: TRBV29-1; J gene: TRBJ2-7; D gene: NA; clone size: NA; CDR3 protein: CSVERGASHEQYF; CDR3 DNA: TGCAGCGTTGAACGGGGAGCGTCCCACGAGCAGTACTTC
CDR3 length: 13; V gene: TRBV12-3/TRBV12-4; J gene: TRBJ2-3; D gene: NA; clone size: NA; CDR3 protein: CASSFMSTDTQYF; CDR3 DNA: TGTGCCAGCAGTTTTATGTCCACAGATACGCAGTATTTT
CDR3 length: 14; V gene: TRBV4-1; J gene: TRBJ2-5; D gene: TRBD2; clone size: many; CDR3 protein: CASSRLAGQETQYF; CDR3 DNA: TGCGCCAGCAGCCGGCTAGCGGGGCAAGAGACCCAGTACTTC
CDR3 length: 13; V gene: TRBV29-1; J gene: TRBJ2-2; D gene: NA; clone size: NA; CDR3 protein: CSAGQPNTGELFF; CDR3 DNA: TGCAGCGCCGGACAACCGAACACCGGGGAGCTGTTTTTT
CDR3 length: 15; V gene: TRBV28; J gene: TRBJ1-6; D gene: TRBD1; clone size: few; CDR3 protein: CASSWGQGDNSPLHF; CDR3 DNA: TGTGCCAGCAGTTGGGGACAGGGGGATAATTCACCCCTCCACTTT
CDR3 length: 15; V gene: TRBV29-1; J gene: TRBJ2-1; D gene: NA; clone size: NA; CDR3 protein: CSVEGGEVAYNEQFF; CDR3 DNA: TGCAGCGTTGAGGGAGGAGAGGTGGCATACAATGAGCAGTTCTTC
CDR3 length: 14; V gene: TRBV3-1; J gene: TRBJ2-5; D gene: TRBD2; clone size: few; CDR3 protein: CASSPVGAGETQYF; CDR3 DNA: TGTGCCAGCAGCCCTGTGGGAGCGGGGGAGACCCAGTACTTC
CDR3 length: 15; V gene: TRBV20-1; J gene: TRBJ2-1; D gene: TRBD2; clone size: few; CDR3 protein: CSADPGLAGFNEQFF; CDR3 DNA: TGCAGTGCAGATCCGGGACTAGCGGGGTTTAATGAGCAGTTCTTC
CDR3 length: 14; V gene: TRBV3-1; J gene: TRBJ2-5; D gene: NA; clone size: few; CDR3 protein: CASSQGQGEETQYF; CDR3 DNA: TGTGCCAGCAGCCAAGGTCAAGGGGAGGAGACCCAGTACTTC
CDR3 length: 11; V gene: TRBV21-1; J gene: TRBJ1-4; D gene: NA; clone size: NA; CDR3 protein: CARALTEKLFF; CDR3 DNA: TGTGCCAGGGCCCTCACGGAAAAACTGTTTTTT
CDR3 length: 12; V gene: TRBV20-1; J gene: TRBJ1-2; D gene: NA; clone size: few; CDR3 protein: CSAIRGAGGYTF; CDR3 DNA: TGCAGTGCTATCCGAGGGGCCGGGGGCTACACCTTC
CDR3 length: 16; V gene: TRBV7-8; J gene: TRBJ2-7; D gene: TRBD1; clone size: few; CDR3 protein: CASSLTGTGWGREQYF; CDR3 DNA: TGTGCCAGCAGCTTAACAGGGACAGGATGGGGACGCGAGCAGTACTTC
CDR3 length: 12; V gene: TRBV24-1; J gene: TRBJ1-4; D gene: NA; clone size: few; CDR3 protein: CATSDGSEKLFF; CDR3 DNA: TGTGCCACCAGTGATGGAAGCGAAAAACTGTTTTTT
CDR3 length: 14; V gene: TRBV5-6; J gene: TRBJ2-5; D gene: NA; clone size: few; CDR3 protein: CASSLAAAQETQYF; CDR3 DNA: TGTGCCAGCAGCTTGGCCGCGGCCCAAGAGACCCAGTACTTC
CDR3 length: 13; V gene: TRBV7-3; J gene: TRBJ2-7; D gene: NA; clone size: few; CDR3 protein: CASTPPPDYEQYF; CDR3 DNA: TGTGCCAGCACCCCGCCCCCCGACTACGAGCAGTACTTC
CDR3 length: 10; V gene: TRBV7-2; J gene: TRBJ1-1; D gene: NA; clone size: NA; CDR3 protein: CASSPLEAFF; CDR3 DNA: TGTGCCAGCAGCCCCCTTGAAGCTTTCTTT
CDR3 length: 13; V gene: TRBV29-1; J gene: TRBJ1-1; D gene: NA; clone size: NA; CDR3 protein: CSVEKSMNTEAFF; CDR3 DNA: TGCAGCGTTGAGAAGAGTATGAACACTGAAGCTTTCTTT
CDR3 length: 14; V gene: TRBV6-2/TRBV6-3; J gene: TRBJ2-1; D gene: NA; clone size: few; CDR3 protein: CASSWAGLGLEQFF; CDR3 DNA: TGTGCCAGCAGTTGGGCGGGATTAGGTCTTGAGCAGTTCTTC
CDR3 length: 16; V gene: TRBV7-9; J gene: TRBJ2-1; D gene: TRBD2; clone size: few; CDR3 protein: CASSLASYLAGNEQFF; CDR3 DNA: TGTGCCAGCAGCCTTGCAAGCTATCTAGCGGGGAATGAGCAGTTCTTC
CDR3 length: 16; V gene: TRBV5-1; J gene: TRBJ2-2; D gene: TRBD1; clone size: NA; CDR3 protein: CASSRLGTGNTGELFF; CDR3 DNA: TGCGCCAGCAGCCGACTCGGGACAGGGAACACCGGGGAGCTGTTTTTT
CDR3 length: 15; V gene: TRBV6-2/TRBV6-3; J gene: TRBJ1-2; D gene: TRBD1; clone size: NA; CDR3 protein: CASSPTGTGHYGYTF; CDR3 DNA: TGTGCCAGCAGTCCCACCGGGACAGGGCACTATGGCTACACCTTC
CDR3 length: 13; V gene: TRBV15; J gene: TRBJ2-5; D gene: NA; clone size: NA; CDR3 protein: CATSRGAQETQYF; CDR3 DNA: TGTGCCACCAGCAGAGGAGCCCAAGAGACCCAGTACTTC
CDR3 length: 14; V gene: TRBV5-1; J gene: TRBJ2-7; D gene: NA; clone size: NA; CDR3 protein: CASTLGQGGNEQYF; CDR3 DNA: TGCGCCAGCACCCTGGGGCAGGGTGGAAACGAGCAGTACTTC
CDR3 length: 15; V gene: TRBV6-6; J gene: TRBJ1-3; D gene: NA; clone size: few; CDR3 protein: CASSWELGSGNTIYF; CDR3 DNA: TGTGCCAGCAGTTGGGAGTTAGGGTCTGGAAACACCATATATTTT
CDR3 length: 10; V gene: TRBV16; J gene: TRBJ1-1; D gene: NA; clone size: NA; CDR3 protein: CASSQSEAFF; CDR3 DNA: TGTGCCAGCAGCCAATCTGAAGCTTTCTTT
CDR3 length: 16; V gene: TRBV6-5; J gene: TRBJ2-1; D gene: TRBD2; clone size: few; CDR3 protein: CASSYSPTSGSEEQFF; CDR3 DNA: TGTGCCAGCAGTTACTCGCCGACTAGCGGGAGCGAGGAGCAGTTCTTC
CDR3 length: 14; V gene: TRBV5-1; J gene: TRBJ1-4; D gene: NA; clone size: few; CDR3 protein: CASSSNTANEKLFF; CDR3 DNA: TGCGCCAGCAGCAGCAACACGGCGAATGAAAAACTGTTTTTT
CDR3 length: 14; V gene: TRBV4-3; J gene: TRBJ2-5; D gene: NA; clone size: NA; CDR3 protein: CASSQDFGKETQYF; CDR3 DNA: TGCGCCAGCAGCCAAGATTTTGGCAAAGAGACCCAGTACTTC
CDR3 length: 16; V gene: TRBV4-1; J gene: TRBJ2-5; D gene: TRBD2; clone size: many; CDR3 protein: CASSQDRGEAQETQYF; CDR3 DNA: TGCGCCAGCAGCCAAGATCGGGGGGAGGCCCAAGAGACCCAGTACTTC
CDR3 length: 15; V gene: TRBV20-1; J gene: TRBJ2-3; D gene: TRBD2; clone size: NA; CDR3 protein: CSADALAGGSDTQYF; CDR3 DNA: TGCAGTGCAGACGCACTAGCGGGAGGATCAGATACGCAGTATTTT
CDR3 length: 14; V gene: TRBV5-1; J gene: TRBJ2-7; D gene: NA; clone size: NA; CDR3 protein: CASSSFGAESVQYF; CDR3 DNA: TGCGCCAGCAGCTCTTTCGGCGCTGAGTCTGTGCAGTACTTC
CDR3 length: 13; V gene: TRBV20-1; J gene: TRBJ1-4; D gene: NA; clone size: few; CDR3 protein: CSATQIQNQKLFF; CDR3 DNA: TGCAGTGCCACCCAAATACAGAACCAAAAACTGTTTTTT
CDR3 length: 18; V gene: TRBV29-1; J gene: TRBJ2-3; D gene: TRBD2; clone size: NA; CDR3 protein: CSVHFTSGGDLSTDTQYF; CDR3 DNA: TGCAGCGTTCACTTCACTAGCGGGGGGGACCTATCCACAGATACGCAGTATTTT
CDR3 length: 17; V gene: TRBV5-6; J gene: TRBJ2-2; D gene: TRBD1; clone size: NA; CDR3 protein: CASSSRPGTGGTGELFF; CDR3 DNA: TGTGCCAGCAGCTCCCGTCCCGGGACAGGGGGCACCGGGGAGCTGTTTTTT
CDR3 length: 15; V gene: TRBV4-1; J gene: TRBJ1-4; D gene: NA; clone size: few; CDR3 protein: CASSQDITGSEKLFF; CDR3 DNA: TGCGCCAGCAGCCAAGATATAACAGGGAGTGAAAAACTGTTTTTT
CDR3 length: 14; V gene: TRBV20-1; J gene: TRBJ2-5; D gene: TRBD2; clone size: few; CDR3 protein: CSARAQGLVETQYF; CDR3 DNA: TGCAGTGCTAGAGCTCAGGGACTAGTCGAGACCCAGTACTTC
CDR3 length: 15; V gene: TRBV12-3/TRBV12-4; J gene: TRBJ2-1; D gene: TRBD1; clone size: NA; CDR3 protein: CASSKTGGDNNEQFF; CDR3 DNA: TGTGCCAGCAGTAAGACAGGGGGGGACAACAATGAGCAGTTCTTC
CDR3 length: 14; V gene: TRBV20-1; J gene: TRBJ2-4; D gene: TRBD2; clone size: few; CDR3 protein: CSAGLAGMGGIQYF; CDR3 DNA: TGCAGTGCGGGACTAGCGGGAATGGGGGGCATTCAGTACTTC
CDR3 length: 12; V gene: TRBV7-9; J gene: TRBJ2-5; D gene: TRBD1; clone size: few; CDR3 protein: CASSLANRGQYF; CDR3 DNA: TGTGCCAGCAGCTTAGCAAACAGGGGGCAGTACTTC
CDR3 length: 15; V gene: TRBV9; J gene: TRBJ2-3; D gene: NA; clone size: NA; CDR3 protein: CASSRSGLPTDTQYF; CDR3 DNA: TGTGCCAGCAGTCGAAGCGGGCTCCCAACAGATACGCAGTATTTT
CDR3 length: 16; V gene: TRBV4-3; J gene: TRBJ2-5; D gene: NA; clone size: few; CDR3 protein: CASSQEGEGVQETQYF; CDR3 DNA: TGCGCCAGCAGCCAAGAAGGGGAAGGGGTCCAAGAGACCCAGTACTTC
CDR3 length: 14; V gene: TRBV12-3/TRBV12-4; J gene: TRBJ2-5; D gene: NA; clone size: NA; CDR3 protein: CASTTQRAGETQYF; CDR3 DNA: TGTGCCAGCACCACCCAGCGGGCGGGAGAGACCCAGTACTTC
CDR3 length: 21; V gene: TRBV10-2; J gene: TRBJ1-1; D gene: NA; clone size: few; CDR3 protein: CASSEGRARPSLVRVGTEAFF; CDR3 DNA: TGCGCCAGCAGTGAGGGACGGGCCCGTCCATCGTTAGTTCGTGTAGGCACTGAAGCTTTCTTT
CDR3 length: 13; V gene: TRBV11-1; J gene: TRBJ2-1; D gene: NA; clone size: many; CDR3 protein: CASSLYGYNEQFF; CDR3 DNA: TGTGCCAGCAGCTTATACGGATACAATGAGCAGTTCTTC
CDR3 length: 18; V gene: TRBV6-1; J gene: TRBJ2-1; D gene: TRBD2; clone size: NA; CDR3 protein: CASSGGLAGDLSYNEQFF; CDR3 DNA: TGTGCCAGCAGTGGGGGACTAGCGGGAGATCTGTCCTACAATGAGCAGTTCTTC
CDR3 length: 14; V gene: TRBV5-1; J gene: TRBJ2-3; D gene: NA; clone size: NA; CDR3 protein: CASSGGLGADTQYF; CDR3 DNA: TGCGCCAGCAGCGGCGGTCTGGGGGCAGATACGCAGTATTTT
CDR3 length: 15; V gene: TRBV4-2; J gene: TRBJ2-1; D gene: TRBD2; clone size: NA; CDR3 protein: CASSLSGGKTHEQFF; CDR3 DNA: TGTGCCAGCAGCCTCAGCGGGGGAAAAACCCACGAGCAGTTCTTC
CDR3 length: 15; V gene: TRBV7-9; J gene: TRBJ1-1; D gene: NA; clone size: NA; CDR3 protein: CASSLLVQGWTEAFF; CDR3 DNA: TGTGCCAGCAGCTTATTGGTACAGGGATGGACTGAAGCTTTCTTT